This TCR beta chain was observed in a study of blood T cell repertoires in COVID-19 (dated by TCRdb to the early 2020s). Context from the whole study: Collaborator samples came from the United States, Italy and Spain and covered acute and convalescent phases of COVID-19. The material from the prospective study consisted of cDNA or gDNA derived from T cells, B-cell-depleted T cells, or PBMCs. The dataset comprised deeply sampled blood TCRbeta repertoires from subjects exposed to, actively infected with, or recovered from COVID-19. The repertoires were released in a freely available public database meant as a resource for research on the immune response to SARS-CoV-2. Samples came from the ongoing ImmuneRACE study (first 160 participants) plus 1,254 subjects from 6 global collaborators. A de-identified subject ID, COVID-19 status, age in years and sex were almost always included in the sample metadata. Where available, HLA class I and class II types were taken from metadata supplied by the sample provider and were not determined by assay-based typing.

Whole blood was collected in K2EDTA tubes by collaborating institutions according to the institutions' own protocols. Collaborator samples were shipped for TCRbeta analysis as frozen whole blood, isolated PBMCs, or DNA extracted from either sample type. TCRbeta CDR3 regions were amplified from genomic DNA by means of the immunoSEQ Assay, a bias-controlled multiplex PCR. Per the original workflow: The number of nucleated cells in each sample was estimated by amplification of reference gene primers within the assay. To quantify the absolute abundance of each unique TCRbeta CDR3 rearrangement, sequence reads were collapsed and filtered. For each sample, productive Simpson clonality was calculated as the square root of Simpson's diversity index across productive rearrangements. The table comes from immuneACCESS by way of TCRdb, which keeps in-frame sequences with V and J called. Part of the clones is missing from these tables; in studies checked, under half for an unresolved V gene and the rest for unknown reasons. V and J calls and clone size are those listed in that table; D and trimming were worked out from the DNA. This sample comprises tens of thousands of clones, around nine tenths of them detected only once. Less than 2.5% of the sample belongs to the ten largest clones.

From V the trimming removes 7 bases and from J it removes 2 bases, while the gene matches leave 8 bases of the junction unaccounted for. Spanning cysteine to phenylalanine, the CDR3 consists of 15 amino acids. Only the CDR3 DNA stays, 45 bases, in frame from base 1. CDR1 and CDR2 are drawn from the germline V gene: SGHTS, YDEGEE. On the study overall, not on this receptor specifically: How much clinical and demographic metadata was included differed by source and by participant, and the metadata was provided uncurated.

This clone was recorded a few times. Its antigen remains undetermined. Base qualities are missing; no much larger clone stands one base away. Sequencing used peripheral blood. The sequence links TRBV5-8 to TRBJ2-3; 9 of the junction bases match TRBD2. The TCR originated in a woman aged 55-69 years with acute or convalescent COVID-19. The CDR3 has the sequence CASRLAVSDTDTQYF. The DNA sequence is given as TGTGCCAGCCGACTAGCGGTTTCTGACACAGATACGCAGTATTTT.